This TCR beta chain was documented in a study of blood T cells in healthy people across ages. Study-level background: Roughly one uniquely barcoded beta molecule per two T cells was captured.

Per sample, a minimum of 6.5 million PBMCs were isolated. Findings and caveats of the study: CMV infection status of these donors was not known. When set beside aged donors, long-lived donors presented more naive CD4+ cells and higher diversity.

Comments on this clonotype: The antigen is undetermined.

CDR3 length: 13 amino acids. Germline CDR1 reads SGHVS; CDR2 reads FQNEAQ. Trimming took 0 bases from V and 2 from J, leaving 3 bases between them. Alongside a J-beta primer mix, a sample-barcoded 5' primer served in a second PCR lasting about 6 to 11 cycles. TCRdb re-derived calls from the 5' RACE reads in MiXCR, one entry per CDR3 protein. The sample records hundreds of thousands of distinct CDR3 sequences, roughly 50% being singletons. The receptor's source is an elderly man in good health. The chain joins TRBV7-8 to TRBJ2-3, with D unclear. Sequencing input: blood. CDR3 nucleotide sequence: TGTGCCAGCAGCTTAGCGGCCACAGATACGCAGTATTTT. This encodes CASSLAATDTQYF.